This TCR beta chain is drawn from a study of molecular identifiers for immune sequencing clone quantification. Whole-study results and caveats: Identical TCR molecules can share a barcode, and this sharing could underestimate highly expanded clone sizes. Whereas clones above 20 RNA copies held under 1% of naive-cell molecules, they held over 98% of effector molecules.

Libraries of naive CD8 cells were prepared from 20,000 to 1,000,000 sorted cells using 10%, 30% or 50% RNA. Naive CD8 T cells were sorted as CD8+CD4-CCR7+CD45RA+. This CDR3 spans 15 amino acids. Germline values: CDR1 DFQATT, CDR2 SNEGSKA (reference sequence). TCRdb processed the PCR reads anew with MiXCR; each CDR3 protein has one entry. In the table there are about 500,000 distinct CDR3 sequences, around 23% of which are singletons. A remark on this clonotype: Antigen unknown.

The clonotype comes from a human donor in good health. Some libraries in this study had Jurkat cell RNA spiked in. Input material: naive CD8+ T cells from blood, with Jurkat cell RNA spiked in. Documented subset: FACS-sorted CD8+CD4-CCR7+CD45RA+ naive T cells. The chain recombines TRBV20-1 with TRBJ2-1; TRBD2 agrees at 7 bases. The CDR3 DNA follows: TGCAGCTGCCGCTATCTAGCGGCGCTAAGCGGTGAGCAGTTCTTC. It codes for CSCRYLAALSGEQFF.